Listed here are 25 T cell receptor beta chains from one sample, sequenced in a study of blood T cell repertoires in COVID-19. Some clones are missing from TCRdb's copy, which holds only in-frame ones; the method was immunoSEQ multiplex PCR. The sample comprises 55,000 to 65,000 clones, approximately 91% of which are singletons, and 1.6% rests with the top ten. The material sequenced was peripheral blood. All receptors derive from a human donor in a cohort sampled during active COVID-19.

This clone was counted once. The chain couples TRBV11-2 to TRBJ2-1, with D maybe TRBD2 (6 bases). The CDR3 length is 16 residues. V shed 6 bases and J shed 7 bases, with 22 bases lying between them. Germline lookup yields CDR1 SGHAT and CDR2 FQNNGV. In DNA form, the CDR3 reads TGTGCCAGCAGAACACCGGGACTCCGCATTATTAATGAGCAGTTCTTC. As protein: CASRTPGLRIINEQFF.

This sequence joins TRBV27 and TRBJ1-1; D is unclear. Per germline, CDR1 MNHEY and CDR2 SMNVEV (reference sequence). The CDR3 is 15 amino acids. V shed 4 bases and J shed 1 base, with 13 bases lying between them. The CDR3 DNA reads as TGTGCCAGCAGTTACTTGGCAGGAGGGAACACTGAAGCTTTCTTT. Its protein product is CASSYLAGGNTEAFF.

The chain employs TRBV5-1 and TRBJ2-1; the match to TRBD2 covers 7 bases. The CDR3 is 18 amino acids. V shed 0 bases and J 1 base; nucleotides not matched to a gene: 10. Germline lookup yields CDR1 SGHRS and CDR2 YFSETQ. The CDR3 DNA follows: TGCGCCAGCAGCTTGGCCGGGAGGCCCACCAGGTCCTACAATGAGCAGTTCTTC. Protein sequence: CASSLAGRPTRSYNEQFF.

This chain links TRBV28 with TRBJ2-1, with TRBD2 matching 10 bases. The CDR3 runs 15 residues. In germline, CDR1 is MDHEN, CDR2 SYDVKM. Trimming took 10 bases from V and 3 from J; bases not matched to a gene: 9. The CDR3: CAISRAGGFYNEQFF. The CDR3 DNA sequence: TGTGCCATTTCGAGAGCGGGAGGGTTCTACAATGAGCAGTTCTTC.

The genes are TRBV29-1 and TRBJ1-1; D may be TRBD1 (6 bases). This CDR3 is built from 13 residues. The germline V and J ends were trimmed by 3 bases and 3 bases, with 11 bases remaining between them. Germline V lookup: CDR1 SQVTM, CDR2 ANQGSEA. CDR3 sequence reads: CSVEGGRDTEAFF. In DNA form, the CDR3 reads TGCAGCGTTGAGGGGGGGCGGGACACTGAAGCTTTCTTT.

The chain carries TRBV19 and TRBJ2-3; TRBD2 matches at 7 bases. The CDR3 covers 17 residues. CDR1 and CDR2 from the germline V gene are LNHDA and SQIVND (reference sequence). V was pared by 5 bases and J by 4 bases, with 15 bases of the junction left unmatched. The CDR3 spells CASSPQVGAGAADTQYF. In DNA, the CDR3 is TGTGCCAGTAGTCCACAAGTCGGGGCGGGAGCCGCAGATACGCAGTATTTT.

The V and J genes are TRBV4-2 and TRBJ1-4, with TRBD1 identical over 7 bases. The ends lost 2 bases at V and 7 bases at J; junction bases unmatched: 10. Germline-derived CDR1 and CDR2 are LGHNA and YNFKEQ. The CDR3 covers 16 residues. CDR3 in DNA: TGTGCCAGCAGCCAACAAGGGAGACAGGGAACTGAAAAACTGTTTTTT. Protein: CASSQQGRQGTEKLFF.

This clone was seen a single time. The V and J genes are TRBV11-3 and TRBJ1-4; D not resolved. CDR3 size: 15 residues. Trimming removed 5 bases from V and 4 bases from J, with 14 bases in between. CDR1 and CDR2 from the germline V gene are SGHNT and YENEEA. CDR3 amino acids: CASSVGLALNEKLFF. CDR3 DNA sequence: TGTGCCAGCAGCGTAGGATTAGCCCTTAATGAAAAACTGTTTTTT.

The V call is TRBV7-2, the J call TRBJ1-2; 7 bases line up with TRBD1. The trim removed 1 base at V and 7 bases at J, leaving 18 bases unmatched. The CDR3 has 18 amino acids. CDR1 and CDR2 from the germline V gene are SGHTA and FQGNSA. The CDR3 here is CASSLDRRDSTLARGYTF. Here the CDR3 DNA reads TGTGCCAGCAGCTTAGATCGCCGGGACAGCACACTGGCCCGTGGCTACACCTTC.

The table lists this clone with a count of one. The CDR3, as DNA: TGTGCCAGCAGCCGACGCGGAACAAACACCGGGGAGCTGTTTTTT. Translating it yields CASSRRGTNTGELFF. V is TRBV11-2 and J is TRBJ2-2; D remains ambiguous. The CDR3 spans 15 residues. The V gene lost 5 bases and the J gene lost 2 bases, with 12 bases spanning the gap. Germline CDR1 and CDR2: SGHAT and FQNNGV.

CDR3 coding DNA: TGTGCCAGCAGCTCAGACAGGCCCTCCTACAATGAGCAGTTCTTC. Translation gives CASSSDRPSYNEQFF. The V and J genes are TRBV13 and TRBJ2-1; D possibly corresponds to TRBD1 (6 bases). The CDR3 is 15 amino acids. Germline CDR1 PRHDT, CDR2 FYEKMQ (reference sequence). Trimming took 4 bases from V and 0 from J, leaving 10 bases between them.

This clone was found once. This chain links TRBV5-8 with TRBJ2-5; maybe TRBD2 (6 bases). CDR3 length: 17 amino acids. Trimming removed 0 bases from V and 1 base from J, with 16 bases in between. Germline values: CDR1 SGHTS, CDR2 YDEGEE. The CDR3 nucleotides are TGTGCCAGCAGCTTGGAAGTAGGCGGAGGGGCCCAAGAGACCCAGTACTTC. Amino acid sequence: CASSLEVGGGAQETQYF.

The chain carries TRBV6-2 or TRBV6-3 and TRBJ2-7, with 13 nucleotides matching TRBD2. The CDR3 has 20 residues. J lost 3 bases, V lost 2 bases, and 16 bases had no gene match. Germline V gene data show CDR1 as MNHEY and CDR2 as SVGEGT. Written as DNA, the CDR3 is TGTGCCAGCAGTTACCGCCCGGGACTAGCGGGAAACCCCCTTCTCTACGAGCAGTACTTC. It codes for CASSYRPGLAGNPLLYEQYF.

The chain is built from TRBV7-9 and TRBJ2-1, with 9 bases matching TRBD1. Germline V lookup: CDR1 SEHNR, CDR2 FQNEAQ (reference sequence). CDR3 size: 16 residues. J was trimmed by 10 bases and V by 5 bases; bases with no gene match: 15. CDR3 sequence reads: CASSVSGTGSAGEQFF. The CDR3 DNA is TGTGCCAGCAGCGTATCCGGGACAGGGAGCGCTGGAGAGCAGTTCTTC.

This clone occurred once. J is TRBJ1-4 and V is TRBV6-6, with 7 bases aligning to TRBD1. This CDR3 region has 15 residues. V trimming: 6 bases; J trimming: 4 bases; junction bases outside the gene matches: 8. Per the germline V gene, CDR1 is MNHNY and CDR2 is SVGAGI (reference sequence). The CDR3 is CASSPDRPNNEKLFF. Written as DNA, the CDR3 is TGTGCCAGCAGCCCGGACAGGCCGAATAATGAAAAACTGTTTTTT.

This clone showed up just a few times. This chain connects TRBV7-9 to TRBJ1-2, with 7 positions matching TRBD1. This CDR3 comprises 13 residues. The V segment lost 2 bases and the J segment 11 bases; nucleotides outside the gene matches: 8. Germline V gives CDR1 SEHNR, CDR2 FQNEAQ (reference sequence). The CDR3 DNA follows: TGTGCCAGCAGCTTACAGGAGGGGGCGACTTACACCTTC. Its protein is CASSLQEGATYTF.

The chain joins TRBV9 to TRBJ2-1, with D unclear. The V and J ends lost 8 bases and 6 bases respectively, with 9 bases between them. Germline CDR1 reads SGDLS; CDR2 reads YYNGEE. The length of the CDR3 is 11 residues. This CDR3 is CARLNSNEQFF. The CDR3 DNA is TGTGCCAGACTTAACTCCAATGAGCAGTTCTTC.

The V call is TRBV5-4, the J call TRBJ2-1; maybe TRBD2 (7 bases). This CDR3 region has 12 residues. Germline-derived CDR1 and CDR2 are SGHNT and YYREEE (reference sequence). V was cut by 5 bases and J by 10 bases, with 13 bases left in between. The CDR3, as DNA: TGTGCCAGCAGTAAGGGAGGGGGGGAGCAGTTCTTC. Its translation: CASSKGGGEQFF.

The chain carries TRBV6-1 and TRBJ2-3; D is unclear. Trimming cost V 9 bases and J 0 bases, with 13 bases left between them. The CDR3 extends over 14 amino acids. CDR1 and CDR2 from the germline V gene are MNHNS and SASEGT. The CDR3 DNA reads as TGTGCCAGTACCTCCTACCGTAGCACAGATACGCAGTATTTT. It translates to CASTSYRSTDTQYF.

The chain uses TRBV2 and TRBJ2-1; TRBD1 aligns across 8 bases. The CDR3 contains 19 residues. J lost 4 bases, V lost 9 bases, and 23 bases had no gene match. CDR1 is SNHLY and CDR2 is FYNNEI in the germline V gene. CDR3 sequence (DNA): TGTGCCAGTAAGAAAACGGGACAGGCATCTAGGGGTGGGTACAATGAGCAGTTCTTC. It is translated as CASKKTGQASRGGYNEQFF. Complete variable domain (other parts from reference TRBV2 and TRBJ2-1): EPEVTQTPSHQVTQMGQEVILRCVPISNHLYFYWYRQILGQKVEFLVSFYNNEISEKSEIFDDQFSVERPDGSNFTLKIRSTKLEDSAMYFCASKKTGQASRGGYNEQFFGPGTRLTVL.

The chain links TRBV11-3 to TRBJ2-1, with TRBD1 matching over 9 bases. This CDR3 has 15 residues. Germline V gene sequence: CDR1 SGHNT, CDR2 YENEEA. The ends lost 2 bases at V and 7 bases at J; junction bases unmatched: 6. The CDR3 sequence is CASSLRDRESNEQFF. The CDR3 coding sequence is TGTGCCAGCAGCTTAAGGGACAGGGAGTCAAATGAGCAGTTCTTC.

The rearrangement joins TRBV6-5 to TRBJ2-7, with TRBD1 matching 10 bases. Germline V lookup: CDR1 MNHEY, CDR2 SVGAGI. This CDR3 is built from 15 residues. The ends lost 7 bases at V and 4 bases at J; junction bases unmatched: 10. CDR3 coding DNA: TGTGCCAGCAAACGCGCGGGACAGGGGCGATACGAGCAGTACTTC. This gives the protein CASKRAGQGRYEQYF.

The chain is built from TRBV7-9 and TRBJ2-1, with TRBD1 matching over 7 bases. CDR3 size: 16 residues. Per the germline V gene, CDR1 is SEHNR and CDR2 is FQNEAQ (reference sequence). V lost 5 bases, J lost 4 bases, and 11 bases stayed unmatched. The CDR3 reads CASSLGQAVPYNEQFF. The CDR3 nucleotides read TGTGCCAGCAGCCTCGGACAGGCGGTTCCTTACAATGAGCAGTTCTTC.

The chain is built from TRBV4-3 and TRBJ1-5; D is unclear. Per germline, CDR1 LGHNA and CDR2 YSLEER. The germline V and J ends were trimmed by 0 bases and 4 bases, with 7 bases remaining between them. The CDR3 spans 14 residues. CDR3 DNA: TGCGCCAGCAGCCAAGATCTCGGGAATCAGCCCCAGCATTTT. Its protein is CASSQDLGNQPQHF.

The chain joins TRBV6-5 to TRBJ2-7, with D unresolved. The CDR3 is made up of 14 amino acids. CDR1 is MNHEY and CDR2 is SVGAGI in the germline V gene. V lost 6 bases, J lost 5 bases, and 17 bases lay in between. The chain's CDR3 is CASRPARLADEQYF. The CDR3 nucleotides are TGTGCCAGCAGGCCGGCGAGGCTCGCGGACGAGCAGTACTTC.